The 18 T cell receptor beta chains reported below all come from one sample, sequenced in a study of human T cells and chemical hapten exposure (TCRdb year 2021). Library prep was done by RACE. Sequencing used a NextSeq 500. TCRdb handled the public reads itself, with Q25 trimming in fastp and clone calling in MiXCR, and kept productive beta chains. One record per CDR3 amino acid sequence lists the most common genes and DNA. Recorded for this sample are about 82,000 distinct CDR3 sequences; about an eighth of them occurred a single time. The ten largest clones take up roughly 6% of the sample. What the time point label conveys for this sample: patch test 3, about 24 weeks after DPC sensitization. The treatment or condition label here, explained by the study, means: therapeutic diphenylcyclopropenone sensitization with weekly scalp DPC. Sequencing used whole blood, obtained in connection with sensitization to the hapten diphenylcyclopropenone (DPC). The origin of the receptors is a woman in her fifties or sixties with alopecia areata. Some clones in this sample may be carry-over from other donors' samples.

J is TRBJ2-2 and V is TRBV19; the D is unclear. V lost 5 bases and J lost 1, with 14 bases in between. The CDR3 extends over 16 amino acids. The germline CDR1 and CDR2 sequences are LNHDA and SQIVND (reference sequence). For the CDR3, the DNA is TGTGCCAGTAGTTTGAGTTGGGGAAAGAACACCGGGGAGCTGTTTTTT. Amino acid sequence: CASSLSWGKNTGELFF.

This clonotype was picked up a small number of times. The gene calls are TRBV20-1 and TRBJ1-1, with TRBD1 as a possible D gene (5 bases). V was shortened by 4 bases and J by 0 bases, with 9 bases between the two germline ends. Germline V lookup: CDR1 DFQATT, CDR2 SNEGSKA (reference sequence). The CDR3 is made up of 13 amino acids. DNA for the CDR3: TGCAGTGCTACAAAGACAGTGAACACTGAAGCTTTCTTT. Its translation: CSATKTVNTEAFF.

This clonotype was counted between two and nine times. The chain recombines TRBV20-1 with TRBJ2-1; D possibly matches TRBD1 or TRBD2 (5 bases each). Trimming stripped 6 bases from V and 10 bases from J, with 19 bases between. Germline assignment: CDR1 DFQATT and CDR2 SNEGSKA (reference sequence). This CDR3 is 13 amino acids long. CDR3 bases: TGCAGTGCCCCCAGGGACCCTAGACCAGAGCAGTTCTTC. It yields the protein CSAPRDPRPEQFF.

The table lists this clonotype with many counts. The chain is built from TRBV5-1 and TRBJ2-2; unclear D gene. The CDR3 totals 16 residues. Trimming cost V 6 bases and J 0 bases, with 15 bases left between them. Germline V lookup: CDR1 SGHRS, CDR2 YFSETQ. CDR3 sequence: CASTSSLVPNTGELFF. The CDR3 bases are TGCGCCAGCACCTCCTCCTTGGTCCCGAACACCGGGGAGCTGTTTTTT.

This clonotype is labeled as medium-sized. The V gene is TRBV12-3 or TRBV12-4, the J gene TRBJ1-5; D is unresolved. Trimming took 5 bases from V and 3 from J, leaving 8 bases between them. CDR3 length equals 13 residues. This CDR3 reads CASSRKFNQPQHF. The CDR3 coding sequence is TGTGCCAGCAGTCGGAAATTCAATCAGCCCCAGCATTTT.

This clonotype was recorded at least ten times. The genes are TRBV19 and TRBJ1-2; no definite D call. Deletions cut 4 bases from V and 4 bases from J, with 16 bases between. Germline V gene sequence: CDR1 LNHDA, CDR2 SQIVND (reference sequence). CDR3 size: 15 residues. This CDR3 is CASSTWSGRLYGYTF. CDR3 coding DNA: TGTGCCAGTAGTACCTGGTCTGGACGGCTCTATGGCTACACCTTC.

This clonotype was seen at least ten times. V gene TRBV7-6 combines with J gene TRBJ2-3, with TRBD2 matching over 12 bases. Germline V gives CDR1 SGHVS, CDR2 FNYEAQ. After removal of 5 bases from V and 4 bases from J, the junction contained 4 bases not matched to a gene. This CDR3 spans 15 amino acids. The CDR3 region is CASSRSSGGADTQYF. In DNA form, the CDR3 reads TGTGCCAGCAGCAGGTCTAGCGGGGGGGCAGATACGCAGTATTTT.

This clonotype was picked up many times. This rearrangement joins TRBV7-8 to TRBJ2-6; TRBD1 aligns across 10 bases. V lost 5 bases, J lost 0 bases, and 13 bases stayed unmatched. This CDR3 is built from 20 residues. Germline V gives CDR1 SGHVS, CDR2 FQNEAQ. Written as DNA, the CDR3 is TGTGCCAGCAGCCTAACTGGGACAGGGGCACCAAACTCTGGGGCCAACGTCCTGACTTTC. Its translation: CASSLTGTGAPNSGANVLTF.

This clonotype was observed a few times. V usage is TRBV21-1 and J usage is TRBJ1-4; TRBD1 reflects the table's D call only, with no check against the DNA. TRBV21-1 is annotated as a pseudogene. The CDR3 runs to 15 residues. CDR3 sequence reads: CASSTEEGACEKLFF. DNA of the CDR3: TGTGCCAGCAGCACGGAAGAGGGGGCGTGTGAAAAACTGTTTTTT.

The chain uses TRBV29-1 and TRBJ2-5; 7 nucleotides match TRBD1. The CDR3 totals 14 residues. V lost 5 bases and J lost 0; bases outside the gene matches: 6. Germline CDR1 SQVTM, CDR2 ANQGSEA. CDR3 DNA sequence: TGCAGCGTTACCCGACAGGGAAACCAAGAGACCCAGTACTTC. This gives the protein CSVTRQGNQETQYF.

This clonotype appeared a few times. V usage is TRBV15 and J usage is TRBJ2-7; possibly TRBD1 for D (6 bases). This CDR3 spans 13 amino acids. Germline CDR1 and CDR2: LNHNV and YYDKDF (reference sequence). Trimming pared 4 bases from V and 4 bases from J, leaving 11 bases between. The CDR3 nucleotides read TGTGCCACCAGCACGGGGCAGGGGTACGAGCAGTACTTC. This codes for CATSTGQGYEQYF.

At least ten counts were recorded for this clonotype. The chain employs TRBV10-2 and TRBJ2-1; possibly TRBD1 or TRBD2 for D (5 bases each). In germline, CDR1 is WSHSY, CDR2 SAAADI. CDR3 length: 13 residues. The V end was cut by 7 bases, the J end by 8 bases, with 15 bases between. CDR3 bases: TGCGCCAGCACCCGAGGGGTAGTTTATGAGCAGTTCTTC. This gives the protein CASTRGVVYEQFF.

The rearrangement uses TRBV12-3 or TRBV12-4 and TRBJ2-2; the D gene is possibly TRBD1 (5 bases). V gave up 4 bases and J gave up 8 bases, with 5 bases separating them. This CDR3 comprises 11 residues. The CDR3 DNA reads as TGTGCCAGCAGTTGGACAGGGGAGCTGTTTTTT. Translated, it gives CASSWTGELFF.

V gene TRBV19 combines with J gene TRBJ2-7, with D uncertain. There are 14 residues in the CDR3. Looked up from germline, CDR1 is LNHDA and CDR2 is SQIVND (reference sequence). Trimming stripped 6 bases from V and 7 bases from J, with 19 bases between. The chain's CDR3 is CASRGFVQSAEQYF. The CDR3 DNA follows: TGTGCCAGTAGAGGGTTTGTTCAGTCGGCTGAGCAGTACTTC.

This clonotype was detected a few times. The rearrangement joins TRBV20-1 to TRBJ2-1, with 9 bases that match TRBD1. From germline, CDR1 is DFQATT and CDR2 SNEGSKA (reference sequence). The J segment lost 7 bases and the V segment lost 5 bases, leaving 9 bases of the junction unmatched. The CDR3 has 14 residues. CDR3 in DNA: TGCAGTGCTCGCCGACAGGGGGGACAAAATGAGCAGTTCTTC. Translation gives CSARRQGGQNEQFF.

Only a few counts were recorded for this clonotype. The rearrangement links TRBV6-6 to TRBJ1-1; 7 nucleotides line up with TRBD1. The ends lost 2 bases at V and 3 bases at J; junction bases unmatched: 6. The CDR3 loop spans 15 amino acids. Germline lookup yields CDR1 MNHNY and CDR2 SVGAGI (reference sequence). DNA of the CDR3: TGTGCCAGCAGTTACGTGACAGGGATGTACACTGAAGCTTTCTTT. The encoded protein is CASSYVTGMYTEAFF.

The CDR3 coding sequence is TGCAGTGCTAGAGAAAGTCTGGGACGGCAAGAGACCCAGTACTTC. Translated: CSARESLGRQETQYF. The chain recombines TRBV20-1 with TRBJ2-5; D possibly matches TRBD1 or TRBD2 (5 bases each). The V end lost 0 bases, the J end lost 2 bases, and 13 bases lay between the germline ends. Germline V gives CDR1 DFQATT, CDR2 SNEGSKA (reference sequence). The CDR3 runs 15 residues.

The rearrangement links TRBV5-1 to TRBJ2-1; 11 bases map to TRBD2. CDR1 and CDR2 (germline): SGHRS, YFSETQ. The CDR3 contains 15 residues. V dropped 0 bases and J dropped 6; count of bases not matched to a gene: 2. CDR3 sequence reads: CASSLGLAGSNEQFF. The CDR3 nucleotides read TGCGCCAGCAGCTTGGGACTAGCGGGAAGCAATGAGCAGTTCTTC.